This T cell receptor beta chain emerged from a study of cytomegalovirus exposure and HLA in healthy donors. The length of the CDR3 is 9 residues. Germline CDR1 MNHEY, CDR2 SVGAGI. V was pared by 6 bases and J by 11 bases, with 8 bases between. Both 60 Vbeta primers and 13 Jbeta primers went into the PCR. Using immunoSEQ multiplex PCR, the repertoire was profiled, and TCRdb retains in-frame clones only, with some absent. The repertoire holds 90,000 to 140,000 clones, with 83% as singletons. The chain couples TRBV6-5 to TRBJ2-7; TRBD2 is a possible D gene (5 bases). Source material: PBMCs. The receptor's source is a man aged 18-30 years in good health and CMV-seronegative. The CDR3 protein is CASRPGEYF. The CDR3 DNA reads TGTGCCAGCAGGCCCGGGGAGTACTTC.